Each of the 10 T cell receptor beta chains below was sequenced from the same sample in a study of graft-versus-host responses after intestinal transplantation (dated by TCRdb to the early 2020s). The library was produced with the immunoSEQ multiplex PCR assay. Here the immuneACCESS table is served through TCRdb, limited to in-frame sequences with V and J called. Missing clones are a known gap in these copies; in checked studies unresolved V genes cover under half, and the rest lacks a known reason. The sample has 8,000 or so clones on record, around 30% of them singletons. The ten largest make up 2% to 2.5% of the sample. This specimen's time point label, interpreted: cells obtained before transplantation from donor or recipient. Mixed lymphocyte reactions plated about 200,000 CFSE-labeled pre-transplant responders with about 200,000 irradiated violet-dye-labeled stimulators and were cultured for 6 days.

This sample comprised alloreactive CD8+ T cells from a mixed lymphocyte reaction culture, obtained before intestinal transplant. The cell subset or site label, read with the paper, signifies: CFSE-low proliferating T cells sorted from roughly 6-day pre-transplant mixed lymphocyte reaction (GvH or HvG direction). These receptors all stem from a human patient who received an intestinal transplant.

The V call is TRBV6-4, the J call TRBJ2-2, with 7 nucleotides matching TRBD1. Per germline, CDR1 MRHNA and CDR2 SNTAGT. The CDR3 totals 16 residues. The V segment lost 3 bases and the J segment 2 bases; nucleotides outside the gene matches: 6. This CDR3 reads CASSEYGTANTGELFF. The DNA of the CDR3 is TGTGCCAGCAGTGAATACGGGACAGCTAACACCGGGGAGCTGTTTTTT.

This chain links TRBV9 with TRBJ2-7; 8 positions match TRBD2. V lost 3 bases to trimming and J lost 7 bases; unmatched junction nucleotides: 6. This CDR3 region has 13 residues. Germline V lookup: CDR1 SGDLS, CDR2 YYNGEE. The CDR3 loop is CASSDLAGFEQYF. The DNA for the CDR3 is TGTGCCAGCAGCGACTTAGCGGGGTTTGAGCAGTACTTC.

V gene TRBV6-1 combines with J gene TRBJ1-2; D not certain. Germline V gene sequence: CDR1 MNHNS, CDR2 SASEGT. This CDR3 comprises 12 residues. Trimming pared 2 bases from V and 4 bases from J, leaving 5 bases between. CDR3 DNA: TGTGCCAGCAGTGAACGGGTCTATGGCTACACCTTC. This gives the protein CASSERVYGYTF.

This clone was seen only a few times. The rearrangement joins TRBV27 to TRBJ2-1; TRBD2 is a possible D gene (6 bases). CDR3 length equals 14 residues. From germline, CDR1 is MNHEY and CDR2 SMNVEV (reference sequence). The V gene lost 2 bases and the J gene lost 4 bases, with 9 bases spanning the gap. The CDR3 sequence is CASSLGGTYNEQFF. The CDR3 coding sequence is TGTGCCAGCAGTTTAGGGGGGACTTACAATGAGCAGTTCTTC.

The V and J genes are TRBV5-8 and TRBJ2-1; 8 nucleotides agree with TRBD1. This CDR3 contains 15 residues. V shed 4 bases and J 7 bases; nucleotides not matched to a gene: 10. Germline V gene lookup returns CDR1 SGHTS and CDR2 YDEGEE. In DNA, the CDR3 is TGTGCCAGCAGCCCTTTCCAGGGGACAGGAAATGAGCAGTTCTTC. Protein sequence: CASSPFQGTGNEQFF. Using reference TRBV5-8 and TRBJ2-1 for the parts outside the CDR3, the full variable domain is EAGVTQSPTHLIKTRGQQATLRCSPISGHTSVYWYQQALGLGLQFLLWYDEGEERNRGNFPPRFSGRQFPNYSSELNVNALELEDSALYLCASSPFQGTGNEQFFGPGTRLTVL.

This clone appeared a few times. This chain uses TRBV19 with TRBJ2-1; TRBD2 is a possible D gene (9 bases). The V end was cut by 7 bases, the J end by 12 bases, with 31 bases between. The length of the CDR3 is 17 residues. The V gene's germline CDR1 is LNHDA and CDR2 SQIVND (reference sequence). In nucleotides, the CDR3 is TGTGCCAGTACCTTGACTTATGGACTAGCGCAAACAGGGGGGCAGTTCTTC. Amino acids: CASTLTYGLAQTGGQFF.

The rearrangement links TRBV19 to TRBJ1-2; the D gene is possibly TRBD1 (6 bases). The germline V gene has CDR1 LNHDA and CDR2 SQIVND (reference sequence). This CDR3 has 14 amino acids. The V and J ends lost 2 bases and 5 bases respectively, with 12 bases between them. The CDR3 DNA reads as TGTGCCAGTAGTATATACGGGGGGCCATATGGCTACACCTTC. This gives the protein CASSIYGGPYGYTF.

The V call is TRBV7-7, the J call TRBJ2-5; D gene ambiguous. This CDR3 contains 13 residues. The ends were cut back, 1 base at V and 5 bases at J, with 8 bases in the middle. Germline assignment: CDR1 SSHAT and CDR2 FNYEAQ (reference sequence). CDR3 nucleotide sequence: TGTGCCAGCAGCTTAGGGCAATTTGAGACCCAGTACTTC. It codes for CASSLGQFETQYF.

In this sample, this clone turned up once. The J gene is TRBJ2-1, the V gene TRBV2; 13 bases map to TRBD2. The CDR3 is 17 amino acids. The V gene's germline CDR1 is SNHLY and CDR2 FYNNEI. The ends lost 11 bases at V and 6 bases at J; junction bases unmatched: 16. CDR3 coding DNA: TGTGCCGCAACCCTGAAAACTAGCGGGAGGGCCCCCAATGAGCAGTTCTTC. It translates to CAATLKTSGRAPNEQFF.

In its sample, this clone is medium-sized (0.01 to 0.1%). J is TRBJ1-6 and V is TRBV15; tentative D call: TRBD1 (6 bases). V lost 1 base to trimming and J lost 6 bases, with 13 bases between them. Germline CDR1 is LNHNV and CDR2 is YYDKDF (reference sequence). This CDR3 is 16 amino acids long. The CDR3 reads CATSRGTTGINSPLHF. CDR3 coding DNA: TGTGCCACCAGCAGAGGGACGACAGGAATTAATTCACCCCTCCACTTT.